This TCR beta chain comes out of a study of blood T cells in healthy people across ages. Study-wide points: A greater number of naive CD4+ cells and higher diversity distinguished long-lived donors from aged donors.

Each sample gave at least 6.5 million isolated PBMCs. The CDR3 length is 16 residues. Germline trimming cut 6 bases from V and 7 bases from J; bases unmatched to any gene: 17. CDR1 is MDHEN and CDR2 is SYDVKM in the germline V gene. As concerns this clonotype: Its antigen remains unknown.

A second 7 to 11 cycle PCR used barcoded and J-beta primers. TCRdb re-called the 5' RACE reads with MiXCR, one entry per CDR3 protein. This repertoire shows some 900,000 distinct CDR3 sequences, roughly 48% found once; its top ten account for 13%. This chain joins TRBV28 and TRBJ2-7; 8 nucleotides agree with TRBD1. The receptor was isolated from a young man in good health. The sequenced material came from blood. In DNA, the CDR3 is TGTGCCAGCAGCATGGAAGGTGGCAGGGGGCGTGGGGAGCAGTACTTC. It codes for CASSMEGGRGRGEQYF. The full variable domain, in which reference TRBV28 and TRBJ2-7 provide the parts outside the CDR3, is DVKVTQSSRYLVKRTGEKVFLECVQDMDHENMFWYRQDPGLGLRLIYFSYDVKMKEKGDIPEGYSVSREKKERFSLILESASTNQTSMYLCASSMEGGRGRGEQYFGPGTRLTVT.